This TCR beta chain was retrieved from a study of neurological immune-mediated disorders (dated by TCRdb to the late 2010s). For the wider study: Among the approximately 35 multiple sclerosis patients, relapsing-remitting MS accounted for around 31 and secondary progressive MS accounted for 3. Alongside PBMC samples, the set of approximately 100 TCR-beta libraries contained longitudinal samples, technical triplicates, and paired CD4+ and CD8+ T-cell subsets that had been sorted. Using UMI-based sequencing, the study compared peripheral blood TCR-beta repertoires from patients with HTLV-I-associated myelopathy (HAM/TSP), patients with multiple sclerosis, and healthy controls. The cohort included 60 to 75 subjects: approximately 15 with HAM/TSP, around 34 with multiple sclerosis, and 20 healthy controls.

This clonotype has just a few counts. Its binding antigen is unknown. Per-nucleotide qualities are absent, and no much larger clonotype sits a single base away. cDNA was synthesized by template-switch 5'RACE using a primer with a 10-nucleotide random unique molecular identifier that tagged each TCR transcript. Each sequencing run produced over 160 million TCR-beta sequences covering 15-18 subjects. Total RNA was extracted with the RNeasy kit. Using the KAPA Real-time Library Amplification kit, TCR-beta VDJ regions were amplified with primers for the TCR constant region and the 5'RACE anchor. Sample indexes and Illumina adaptors were added in a first PCR, after which library yield was increased in a second PCR. After Ampure bead purification, the roughly 650 bp TCR product was size-selected on a 2% E-gel SizeSelection system. Before pooling, library quality was checked on a Bioanalyzer, concentration was measured with Qubit, and libraries were quantified with the Kapa Library Quantification kit. An Illumina HiSeq 2500 sequenced the libraries paired-end 2 x 150 bp. To increase sequence diversity, about 23-30% phiX was spiked into each library pool. Turning to the authors' computational methods: Quality-filtered reads were processed with the UMI-based MiGEC pipeline, and over 75% of raw TCR sequences were removed by the MiGEC pipeline during error correction. VDJ genes were aligned to IMGT germline references, and clonotypes were defined by unique CDR3 amino acid sequence plus V-J genes. VDJtools evaluated clonal expansion, Shannon diversity and CDR3 relatedness (CalcPairwiseDistances, ClusterSamples); CLCbio workbench built phylogenetic trees. Expanded clones were defined as having at least 8 unique UMIs, based on coefficient-of-variation modelling across technical triplicates. TCRdb ran its own pipeline on the public reads, namely fastp trimming at Q25 and MiXCR clone calling, and kept in-frame beta chains. When rows share a CDR3 protein, they turn into one entry using the most common DNA and genes. The authors' filters were not applied to this entry. For this sample there are tens of thousands of distinct CDR3 sequences; approximately 4.5% appear just once. The ten most abundant clones make up around 5.7% of the sample.

V sheds 8 bases and J sheds 0 bases, leaving 11 bases between their ends. CDR1 is given as KGHSH and CDR2 as LQKENI, both from the germline V gene. Measured from the cysteine to the phenylalanine, the CDR3 is 14 residues long. CDR3 DNA only is kept here, 42 bases in frame from base 1. What the research found in general, with its limitations: The highest TCR clonal expansion was observed in HAM/TSP patients, whereas the lowest was observed in MS patients, even when compared with healthy controls. The MS cluster showed no association with clinical or MRI features, and the authors stated that larger cohorts are needed. No identical CDR3 amino acid sequences were found to be shared among expanded clones across subjects, suggesting that TCR-beta repertoires were private in all groups. Repertoires from 18 of 34 MS patients were grouped by phylogenetic analysis into a cluster of related CDR3 sequences, suggesting a possible repertoire-level signature.

Unsorted PBMC libraries were generated from 2 million PBMCs stored in RNAlater at -80 °C until RNA extraction. Multiple sclerosis patients were enrolled in a US clinical protocol under which disease progression was evaluated by magnetic resonance imaging. PBMCs were separated from peripheral blood using Ficoll-Hypaque density gradient centrifugation and then cryopreserved in liquid nitrogen. This sequence uses TRBV18 and TRBJ2-4; TRBD2 is possibly the D segment (5 matching bases). This TCR came from a woman aged 55-69 years with multiple sclerosis. The sequencing sample was made of PBMCs. The encoded CDR3 is CASTPGLAKNIQYF. The DNA is TGTGCCAGCACCCCTGGACTAGCCAAAAACATTCAGTACTTC.